This TCR beta chain originates from a study of neoadjuvant nivolumab and ipilimumab in lung cancer (dated by TCRdb to the early 2020s). Regarding the research as a whole: Intravenous nivolumab was dosed at 3 mg/kg on days 1, 15 and 29, and in the combination arm ipilimumab 1 mg/kg was added on day 1 only. Matched pretherapy and resected tumor pairs were analyzed from seven patients, of whom four had been treated with nivolumab and three with nivolumab plus ipilimumab. TCR repertoires in pretherapy (baseline) peripheral blood were compared with TCR repertoires in tumors resected at surgery after neoadjuvant immune checkpoint blockade. For each study arm, the primary endpoint of the trial was the rate of major pathologic response (MPR) in the intention-to-treat population. In the trial, nearly 45 patients with operable NSCLC were treated, of whom some 23 were randomized to nivolumab monotherapy and some 20 to nivolumab plus ipilimumab.

Explained via the paper, the time point label denotes: at surgical resection after neoadjuvant nivolumab +/- ipilimumab. Samples were obtained from the phase 2 randomized NEOSTAR trial, in which neoadjuvant nivolumab or nivolumab plus ipilimumab followed by surgery was tested in operable NSCLC. Unmatched junction bases come to 8, with V trimmed by 5 bases and J by 7 bases. Including cysteine and phenylalanine, the CDR3 has 14 amino acids. Of the read, only the CDR3 DNA is kept; its 42 bases are in frame from base 1. CDR1 and CDR2, per the germline V gene, are SGHAT and FQNNGV. Library preparation was by the immunoSEQ multiplex PCR assay. The authors' pipeline ran thus. Repertoires were summarized in terms of richness and clonality, and significantly expanded and contracted clones between pre- and post-therapy samples were identified. TCRdb carries this immuneACCESS record with in-frame sequences only. Its versions omit some clonotypes, under half of them owing to an unresolved V gene in the studies checked, with the rest unexplained. Clone size and the V and J calls come from that table; the DNA yielded D and trimming. Across this sample there are 5,800 or so clones, with roughly 61% seen only once. The ten top clones hold roughly 14% of the sample.

What the authors observed across the whole study: From pretherapy to surgery, tumor T-cell richness and clonality increased in three of three dual-therapy tumors but in only two of four nivolumab-treated tumors. A small number of samples underwent TCR sequencing. There was no significant correlation between TCR clonality and pathologic tumor regression, and just a single major-pathologic-response sample was available for the clonality-regression analysis. Pretherapy blood TCR richness correlated positively with richness in tumors resected after neoadjuvant therapy (Spearman R ≈ 0.85). Greater TCR richness and clonality were observed in resected tumors than in tumor-adjacent uninvolved lung, and increases were observed in more dual-therapy-treated tumors.

As regards this clone: The target of this receptor is not known. One base away there is no much larger clone; base qualities are not given.

Specimen: tumor tissue, collected after neoadjuvant nivolumab, alone or with ipilimumab, at or shortly before surgery. This TCR was recovered from an adult with non-small cell lung cancer. Recombination linked TRBV11-2 to TRBJ2-3; 8 central bases correspond to TRBD2. Read as DNA, the sequence is TGTGCCAGCAGCCTCCGGACGGGAGGGTATACGCAGTATTTT. It specifies CASSLRTGGYTQYF.